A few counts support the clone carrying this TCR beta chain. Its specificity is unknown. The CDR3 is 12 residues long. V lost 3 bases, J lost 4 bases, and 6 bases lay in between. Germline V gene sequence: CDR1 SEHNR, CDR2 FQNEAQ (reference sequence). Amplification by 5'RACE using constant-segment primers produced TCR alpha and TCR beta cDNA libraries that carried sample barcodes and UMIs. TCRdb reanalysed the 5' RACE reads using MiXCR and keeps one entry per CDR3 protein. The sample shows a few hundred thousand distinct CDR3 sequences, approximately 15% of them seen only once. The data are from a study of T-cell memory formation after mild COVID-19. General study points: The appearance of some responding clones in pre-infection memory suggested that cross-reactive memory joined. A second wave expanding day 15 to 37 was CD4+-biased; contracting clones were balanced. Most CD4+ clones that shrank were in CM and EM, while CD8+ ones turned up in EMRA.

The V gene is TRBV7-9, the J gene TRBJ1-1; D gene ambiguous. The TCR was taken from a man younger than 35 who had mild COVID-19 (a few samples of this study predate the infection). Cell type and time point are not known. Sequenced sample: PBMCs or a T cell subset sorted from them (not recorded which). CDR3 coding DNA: TGTGCCAGCAGCTTTCGGGCCACTGAAGCTTTCTTT. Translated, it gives CASSFRATEAFF. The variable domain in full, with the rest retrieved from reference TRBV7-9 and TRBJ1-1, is DTGVSQNPRHKITKRGQNVTFRCDPISEHNRLYWYRQTLGQGPEFLTYFQNEAQLEKSRLLSDRFSAERPKGSFSTLEIQRTEQGDSAMYLCASSFRATEAFFGQGTRLTVV.